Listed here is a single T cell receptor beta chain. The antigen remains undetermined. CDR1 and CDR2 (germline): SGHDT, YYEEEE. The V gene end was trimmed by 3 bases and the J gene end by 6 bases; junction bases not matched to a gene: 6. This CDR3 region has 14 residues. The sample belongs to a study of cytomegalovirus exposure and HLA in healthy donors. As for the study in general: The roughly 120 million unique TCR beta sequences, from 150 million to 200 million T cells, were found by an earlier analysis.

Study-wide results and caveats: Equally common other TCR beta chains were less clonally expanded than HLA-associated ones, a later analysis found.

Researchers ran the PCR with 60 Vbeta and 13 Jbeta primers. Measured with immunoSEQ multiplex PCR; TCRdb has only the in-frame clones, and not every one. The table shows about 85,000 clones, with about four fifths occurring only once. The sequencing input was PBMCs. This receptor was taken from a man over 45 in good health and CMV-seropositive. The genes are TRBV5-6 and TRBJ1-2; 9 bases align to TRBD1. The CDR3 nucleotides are TGTGCCAGCAGCTGGACAGGGGTTCGGGATGGCTACACCTTC. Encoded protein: CASSWTGVRDGYTF.